This TCR beta chain stems from a study of blood T cell repertoires in COVID-19 (dated by TCRdb to the early 2020s). Looking at the study overall: The collaborator samples originated in the United States, Italy and Spain and spanned the acute and convalescent phases of COVID-19. The material from the prospective study consisted of cDNA or gDNA derived from T cells, B-cell-depleted T cells, or PBMCs. Subjects who had been exposed to COVID-19, were actively infected with it, or had recovered from it provided the deeply sampled blood TCRbeta repertoires that made up the dataset. The repertoires were released in a freely available public database intended as a resource for research on the immune response to SARS-CoV-2. Samples were obtained from the ongoing ImmuneRACE study (first 160 participants) and from about 1,300 subjects provided by 6 global collaborators. Nearly every sample came with metadata listing a de-identified subject ID, COVID-19 status, age in years and sex. Where available, HLA class I and class II types were taken from metadata supplied by the sample provider and were not determined by assay-based typing.

V lost 6 bases and J lost 2 bases, and the count of bases not matched to a germline gene is 6. Taken from the germline V gene, the CDR1 and CDR2 loops are SQVTM and ANQGSEA. The CDR3 starts with the cysteine, ends with the phenylalanine, and has 14 residues. The sequence is cut down to CDR3 DNA, 42 bases in frame from base 1. TCRbeta CDR3 regions were amplified from genomic DNA using the immunoSEQ Assay, a bias-controlled multiplex PCR. In the authors' own workflow: Within the assay, amplification of reference gene primers was used to estimate how many nucleated cells each sample contained. To quantify the absolute abundance of each unique TCRbeta CDR3 rearrangement, sequence reads were collapsed and filtered. For each sample, productive Simpson clonality was calculated by taking the square root of Simpson's diversity index across productive rearrangements. TCRdb's version of the immuneACCESS table is confined to in-frame rearrangements and falls short of the full clone set. An unresolved V gene accounts for under half of the shortfall where checked; the remainder is of unknown origin. Clonal size and the V and J genes are those of that table, whereas D and trimming came from the DNA. Counted in this sample were 110,000 to 150,000 clones; 80% to 90% of them appeared once. Approximately 3% of the sample lies in the top ten.

A word on this clone: What this receptor recognizes is not known. No base quality information exists; no much larger clone differs at one position.

Whole blood was collected in K2EDTA tubes by collaborating institutions according to the institutions' own protocols. For TCRbeta analysis, collaborators shipped samples in one of three forms: frozen whole blood, isolated PBMCs, or DNA extracted from either of those sample types. Findings and caveats that apply to the study as a whole: Clinical and demographic metadata were provided uncurated, with the amount varying by source and participant.

The source of this sequence is a woman in her fifties or sixties with active COVID-19. The chain is assembled from TRBV29-1 and TRBJ2-7; 11 bases in the junction line up with TRBD1. Sequencing used peripheral blood. The nucleotides read TGCAGCGTAACTAGGGGACAGGGGGCCTACGAGCAGTACTTC. It specifies CSVTRGQGAYEQYF.